A single sample gave rise to the 14 T cell receptor beta chains below, sequenced in a study of CD8+ T cells in alopecia areata (dated by TCRdb to 2016 to 2018). Interpreted using the paper, the time point label stands for: baseline before oral tofacitinib. Library prep was done by the immunoSEQ multiplex PCR assay. For TCR sequencing, RNA was extracted from every sample and reverse transcribed into cDNA to serve as template. TCRdb retrieved this table from immuneACCESS and kept in-frame rearrangements only. Not all clones are present; in checked studies, unresolved V genes account for under half, and no reason is known for the remainder. For this sample there are approximately 140,000 clones; 87% appear just once. Approximately 16% of the sample is taken by the ten largest. This specimen was CD8+ T cells sorted from blood, taken at week 0. All receptors derive from a human donor with alopecia areata.

This chain connects TRBV19 to TRBJ2-1; 7 bases fit TRBD2. The V segment lost 7 bases and the J segment 15 bases; nucleotides outside the gene matches: 9. The germline V gene has CDR1 LNHDA and CDR2 SQIVND (reference sequence). This CDR3 has 11 residues. CDR3 in amino acids: CASKAGLLTFF. CDR3 DNA sequence: TGTGCCAGTAAGGCGGGACTATTAACGTTCTTC.

The chain recombines TRBV19 with TRBJ1-1; 9 bases match TRBD1. Germline CDR1 reads LNHDA; CDR2 reads SQIVND (reference sequence). The trim removed 5 bases at V and 4 bases at J, leaving 5 bases unmatched. The CDR3 totals 14 residues. The CDR3 loop is CASSSDRGSTEAFF. CDR3 nucleotide sequence: TGTGCCAGTAGTTCCGACAGGGGGTCCACTGAAGCTTTCTTT.

This rearrangement joins TRBV7-6 to TRBJ2-7, with 7 positions matching TRBD1. CDR3 length: 14 amino acids. Looked up from germline, CDR1 is SGHVS and CDR2 is FNYEAQ. V was clipped by 5 bases and J by 2 bases; unmatched bases: 6. CDR3 coding DNA: TGTGCCAGCAGCCACAATGACAGGGCCTACGAGCAGTACTTC. The encoded protein is CASSHNDRAYEQYF.

In DNA form, the CDR3 reads TGTGCCAGCAGCCCAACAGGGGGGACAGATACGCAGTATTTT. Translating gives CASSPTGGTDTQYF. The chain couples TRBV6-5 to TRBJ2-3, with 8 positions matching TRBD1. After removal of 6 bases from V and 3 bases from J, the junction contained 5 bases not matched to a gene. Germline CDR1 reads MNHEY; CDR2 reads SVGAGI. The CDR3 length is 14 residues.

The chain joins TRBV7-9 to TRBJ2-7; 10 positions match TRBD1. V lost 3 bases, J lost 1 base, and 15 bases stayed unmatched. The CDR3 covers 19 residues. Germline V gene sequence: CDR1 SEHNR, CDR2 FQNEAQ (reference sequence). As DNA, the CDR3 is TGTGCCAGCAGCTTTAGGGGCCCCAGACAGGGGGCAATATCCTACGAGCAGTACTTC. Translating gives CASSFRGPRQGAISYEQYF. The whole variable domain, filled in from reference TRBV7-9 and TRBJ2-7, reads DTGVSQNPRHKITKRGQNVTFRCDPISEHNRLYWYRQTLGQGPEFLTYFQNEAQLEKSRLLSDRFSAERPKGSFSTLEIQRTEQGDSAMYLCASSFRGPRQGAISYEQYFGPGTRLTVT.

This chain links TRBV28 with TRBJ2-7; 7 positions agree with TRBD1. J was trimmed by 5 bases and V by 5 bases; bases with no gene match: 6. CDR3 length: 13 residues. Germline V lookup: CDR1 MDHEN, CDR2 SYDVKM. The CDR3 DNA reads as TGTGCCAGCAGTGCCGTACAGGGGAACGAGCAGTACTTC. Translation: CASSAVQGNEQYF.

The rearrangement joins TRBV7-9 to TRBJ1-2; 10 nucleotides match TRBD1. This CDR3 spans 15 amino acids. J was trimmed by 8 bases and V by 3 bases; bases with no gene match: 9. The germline gives CDR1 SEHNR, CDR2 FQNEAQ (reference sequence). CDR3 nucleotides: TGTGCCAGCAGCTTCGCGACGGGACAGGGGAGAGGCTACACCTTC. This gives the protein CASSFATGQGRGYTF.

Here the CDR3 reads CSVEGTGIDNEQFF. The CDR3 DNA sequence: TGCAGCGTTGAAGGTACAGGGATAGACAATGAGCAGTTCTTC. The chain carries TRBV29-1 and TRBJ2-1; D might be TRBD1 (6 bases). Germline V lookup: CDR1 SQVTM, CDR2 ANQGSEA. The length of the CDR3 is 14 residues. Trimming took off 1 base at V and 5 bases at J, with 12 bases between the two ends.

The V and J genes are TRBV13 and TRBJ2-3, with D unresolved. V was clipped by 0 bases and J by 4 bases, with 2 bases between them. Per germline, CDR1 PRHDT and CDR2 FYEKMQ (reference sequence). The CDR3 totals 12 residues. The CDR3 protein is CASSLGADTQYF. The CDR3 bases are TGTGCCAGCAGCTTAGGGGCAGATACGCAGTATTTT.

This chain connects TRBV10-3 to TRBJ2-7, with D possibly matching TRBD1 (6 bases). The CDR3 loop spans 14 amino acids. The germline CDR1 and CDR2 sequences are ENHRY and SYGVKD. V was cut by 7 bases and J by 5 bases, with 18 bases left in between. The CDR3 DNA is TGTGCCATCACGGAAGAACAGGGTTTCGACGAGCAGTACTTC. Protein sequence: CAITEEQGFDEQYF.

The chain combines TRBV6-5 with TRBJ2-7, with 10 positions matching TRBD1. This CDR3 has 15 residues. The germline gives CDR1 MNHEY, CDR2 SVGAGI. Trimming at V came to 4 bases and at J to 3 bases, leaving 6 bases not matched to a gene. The DNA for the CDR3 is TGTGCCAGCAGTTCCTTAAGGGACAGGGGCTACGAGCAGTACTTC. Its translation: CASSSLRDRGYEQYF.

Remarks on this clone: The same CDR3 is also encoded by other DNA sequences in this sample. The V gene is TRBV11-2, the J gene TRBJ2-7; 8 nucleotides align to TRBD2. The V gene's germline CDR1 is SGHAT and CDR2 FQNNGV. V lost 1 base, J lost 3 bases, and 8 bases stayed unmatched. This CDR3 is built from 16 residues. The CDR3 sequence: CASSLVTSGPIYEQYF. The CDR3 DNA reads TGTGCCAGCAGCTTAGTAACTAGCGGTCCCATCTACGAGCAGTACTTC.

The J gene is TRBJ1-5, the V gene TRBV27; 10 nucleotides align to TRBD1. With 5 bases clipped from V and 6 bases from J, the junction kept 7 bases outside the gene matches. Germline values: CDR1 MNHEY, CDR2 SMNVEV (reference sequence). This CDR3 is built from 15 residues. In DNA, the CDR3 is TGTGCCAGCAGTCCCGGGACAGGGGTGGGTCAGCCCCAGCATTTT. Its protein is CASSPGTGVGQPQHF.

The chain carries TRBV5-1 and TRBJ2-7; 8 positions match TRBD2. The CDR3 spans 13 residues. V shed 7 bases, J shed 4 bases, and the junction held 7 bases outside the gene matches. CDR1 SGHRS and CDR2 YFSETQ come from the germline V gene. CDR3 loop: CASGATSGYEQYF. The CDR3 coding sequence is TGCGCCAGCGGAGCTACTAGCGGTTACGAGCAGTACTTC. Drawing the rest from reference TRBV5-1 and TRBJ2-7, the complete variable domain is KAGVTQTPRYLIKTRGQQVTLSCSPISGHRSVSWYQQTPGQGLQFLFEYFSETQRNKGNFPGRFSGRQFSNSRSEMNVSTLELGDSALYLCASGATSGYEQYFGPGTRLTVT.